A selection of T cell receptor beta chains follows, all from one sample in a study of graft-versus-host responses after intestinal transplantation. Repertoires were generated with immunoSEQ multiplex PCR, while TCRdb's copy carries only in-frame clones and drops some. This sample has about 130,000 clones, with over 85% found just once. No antigens are known for them. Material: unstimulated CD4+ T cells sorted from spleen or lymph node cells, obtained before intestinal transplant. These receptors all stem from a human donor who received an intestinal transplant. The CDR3 runs from the conserved cysteine through the conserved F or W. A D gene is named only where the DNA matches it firmly. Clone size appears in some rows only: once, few, many, or a class for an expanded clone.

d_call	clone_size	v_call	j_call	cdr3_nt	cdr3_aa
.	.	TRBV6-1	TRBJ1-1	TGTGCCAGCACCAAGGCAGCTATGAACACTGAAGCTTTCTTT	CASTKAAMNTEAFF
.	.	TRBV11-3	TRBJ2-5	TGTGCCAGCAGCTTCTCGACGGAACCCCCACAAGAGACCCAGTACTTC	CASSFSTEPPQETQYF
.	once	TRBV19	TRBJ2-5	TGTGCCAGTAGCCGGGCCGCGCCCCCAGAGACCCAGTACTTC	CASSRAAPPETQYF
TRBD1	.	TRBV6-1	TRBJ2-3	TGTGCCAGCAGGGACAGGGTAAGCACAGATACGCAGTATTTT	CASRDRVSTDTQYF
.	.	TRBV5-6	TRBJ2-7	TGTGCCAGCAGCTTAGGAGGGGCTTACTCCTACGAGCAGTACTTC	CASSLGGAYSYEQYF
.	once	TRBV29-1	TRBJ2-1	TGCAGCGTTGTCCAGGGTAGATTCAATGAGCAGTTCTTC	CSVVQGRFNEQFF
.	.	TRBV5-1	TRBJ2-2	TGCGCCAGCAGCTTGTACTGGGTGAACACCGGGGAGCTGTTTTTT	CASSLYWVNTGELFF
.	.	TRBV7-8	TRBJ2-5	TGTGCCAGCAGCTTAGCGGGAGGGGGGGCCATAAGAGAGACCCAGTACTTC	CASSLAGGGAIRETQYF
TRBD2	.	TRBV9	TRBJ2-3	TGTGCCAGCAGCGTTACGGGGGGGGTGGATACGCAGTATTTT	CASSVTGGVDTQYF
TRBD1	.	TRBV5-4	TRBJ2-5	TGTGCCAGCAGCCACCCGGGACAGCAGCAGTACTTC	CASSHPGQQQYF
.	.	TRBV11-3	TRBJ1-4	TGTGCCAGCAGCTTGCCCGCTAATGAAAAACTGTTTTTT	CASSLPANEKLFF
.	.	TRBV5-1	TRBJ1-2	TGCGCCAGCAGCTTGATCGGACAGAGAGATGGCTACACCTTC	CASSLIGQRDGYTF
.	.	TRBV30	TRBJ2-7	TGTGCCTGGAGTGGGAACAGCCCCTACGAGCAGTACTTC	CAWSGNSPYEQYF
.	.	TRBV18	TRBJ2-1	TGTGCCAGCTCACGGCTAGGCAGTTTTAGTTCCTCCTACAATGAGCAGTTCTTC	CASSRLGSFSSSYNEQFF
.	.	TRBV7-9	TRBJ2-5	TGTGCCAGCAGCTTAGGTTACAGACAAGAGACCCAGTACTTC	CASSLGYRQETQYF
TRBD1	.	TRBV29-1	TRBJ2-7	TGCAGCGTTGAAGGGACCGGGACAGGGTGGTACGAGCAGTACTTC	CSVEGTGTGWYEQYF